Below, one T cell receptor beta chain is given with its context. One base away lies a much larger clone, so this may be a sequencing read error. Germline V gives CDR1 SGHRS, CDR2 YFSETQ. CDR3 length: 15 residues. Via MiXCR, TCRdb re-called the PCR reads, giving one row per CDR3 protein. This sample has hundreds of thousands of distinct CDR3 sequences; about 25% occur once, and the top ten carry about 0.73%. This record belongs to a study of molecular identifiers for immune sequencing clone quantification. The chain combines TRBV5-1 with TRBJ1-6; 7 nucleotides line up with TRBD1. The sample was naive CD8+ T cells from blood, with Jurkat cell RNA spiked in. Subset indicated: FACS-sorted CD8+CD4-CCR7+CD45RA+ naive T cells. The TCR originated in a human donor in good health. Some libraries in this study had Jurkat cell RNA spiked in. For the CDR3, the DNA is TGCGCCAGCAGCTTGGTGGACAGGATTAATTCACCCCACCACTTT. It is translated as CASSLVDRINSPHHF. The variable domain in full, completed from reference TRBV5-1 and TRBJ1-6, reads KAGVTQTPRYLIKTRGQQVTLSCSPISGHRSVSWYQQTPGQGLQFLFEYFSETQRNKGNFPGRFSGRQFSNSRSEMNVSTLELGDSALYLCASSLVDRINSPHHFGNGTRLTVT.